The rows below give T cell receptor beta chains drawn from one sample of a study of cytomegalovirus exposure and HLA in healthy donors. The repertoire was sequenced with immunoSEQ multiplex PCR; TCRdb's copy has only in-frame clones and lacks some. The sample carries some 67,000 clones, 80% to 90% recorded once. Sequenced sample: PBMCs. These receptors all come from a woman aged 30 to 39 in good health and CMV-seropositive. Both conserved end residues are part of each CDR3. D genes are given only for firm matches. Rows may omit the clone size; those that give it use once, few, many or a size class.

abundance	v_gene	d_gene	j_gene	CDR3nt	CDR3aa
NA	TRBV7-2	NA	TRBJ2-7	TGTGCCAGCAGCCAAGCGGGGGACAGGGTAGGGGAGCAGTACTTC	CASSQAGDRVGEQYF
few	TRBV6-5	TRBD1	TRBJ1-6	TGTGCCAGCAGTTACTTTTTCGGGACAGGGGAATCACCCCTCCACTTT	CASSYFFGTGESPLHF
NA	TRBV6-1	NA	TRBJ1-2	TGTGCCAGCCGGGATTTCAGGCCGACCTATGGCTACACCTTC	CASRDFRPTYGYTF
NA	TRBV2	NA	TRBJ1-2	TGTGCCAGCAGGGCCGTGGTCAGCGGCTATGGCTACACCTTC	CASRAVVSGYGYTF
NA	TRBV6-5	NA	TRBJ1-1	TGTGCCAGCAGTTACTCGGGAGCCTGGGCCGCTGAAGCTTTCTTT	CASSYSGAWAAEAFF
NA	TRBV18	NA	TRBJ2-1	TGTGCCAGCTCACCAGCCAGCGGGCGGTACAATGAGCAGTTCTTC	CASSPASGRYNEQFF
NA	TRBV14	NA	TRBJ2-1	TGTGCCAGCAGCCAAGTATCCCTTAATGAGCAGTTCTTC	CASSQVSLNEQFF
once	TRBV5-1	NA	TRBJ1-1	TGCGCCAGCAGGGTAAGGGGAACTGAAGCTTTCTTT	CASRVRGTEAFF
once	TRBV5-1	TRBD1	TRBJ2-6	TGCGCCAGCAACGACGGACAGGGGGCGCTTGGGGCCAACGTCCTGACTTTC	CASNDGQGALGANVLTF
NA	TRBV13	TRBD1	TRBJ1-1	TGTGCCAGCAGCATTGGACAGGGCGAAGCTTTCTTT	CASSIGQGEAFF
NA	TRBV18	TRBD1	TRBJ1-2	TGTGCCAGCTCACCAGGACGGGTCGACAGGGGTAACTATGGCTACACCTTC	CASSPGRVDRGNYGYTF
NA	TRBV1	NA	TRBJ2-7	TGCACCAGCAGCCAGATGGTGCCTTCGGAGGCATGCGAGCAGTACTTC	CTSSQMVPSEACEQYF
once	TRBV23-1	TRBD2	TRBJ2-2	TGCGCCAGCAGTCAACCGACTAGCGGGGATCACACCGGGGAGCTGTTTTTT	CASSQPTSGDHTGELFF
NA	TRBV7-6	TRBD2	TRBJ2-7	TGTGCCAGCAGCTTAGCGGCTCTAGCGGGAGTTAACGAGCAGTACTTC	CASSLAALAGVNEQYF
NA	TRBV5-4	NA	TRBJ2-3	TGTGCCAGCAGTTGGGTTTCTAGCGCTGGAGATACGCAGTATTTT	CASSWVSSAGDTQYF
once	TRBV7-6	TRBD2	TRBJ2-7	TGTGCCAGCAGCTTAACAACAACGGGACTAGCGGACTACGAGCAGTACTTC	CASSLTTTGLADYEQYF
NA	TRBV7-9	NA	TRBJ1-6	TGTGCCAGCAGCTTAGCGGGCAGAACACCCCTCCACTTT	CASSLAGRTPLHF